A single sample gave rise to the 24 T cell receptor beta chains below, sequenced in a study of T cells in Graves' hyperthyroidism and ophthalmopathy (dated by TCRdb to the late 2010s). Library preparation employed multiplex PCR. Sequencer: Illumina HiSeq 2000. Amplification of TCR beta CDR3 regions was carried out from RNA transcripts. The TCR CDR3 was subjected to a first round of RT-PCR using the HTBI primer set and the Qiagen OneStep RT-PCR kit. The raw public data were reprocessed by TCRdb itself: fastp quality trimming at Q25, MiXCR clonotype calling, in-frame beta chains only. CDR3 protein duplicates are merged, each entry listing the most common genes and DNA. This sample has 400,000 to 500,000 distinct CDR3 sequences in its table, and 14% to 15% of those were observed once. Of the sample, 13% is held by the ten largest clones. The sequencing input was blood. All receptors come from a man between 18 and 35 years old with Graves' ophthalmopathy.

This clonotype was seen at least ten times. The chain carries TRBV3-1 and TRBJ1-5; D remains ambiguous. The CDR3 is 14 amino acids. The ends were cut back, 1 base at V and 3 bases at J, with 7 bases in the middle. Germline lookup yields CDR1 LGHDT and CDR2 YNNKEL (reference sequence). The CDR3, as DNA: TGTGCCAGCAGCCAAGGACGGACCAATCAGCCCCAGCATTTT. It translates to CASSQGRTNQPQHF.

This clonotype was counted many times. The chain links TRBV5-8 to TRBJ2-2; D remains unclear. This CDR3 spans 15 amino acids. Germline loops: CDR1 SGHTS, CDR2 YDEGEE. Trimming shortened V by 2 bases and J by 0 bases, and 8 bases separated the two germline ends. The chain's CDR3 is CASSLTSPNTGELFF. CDR3 coding DNA: TGTGCCAGCAGCTTAACCTCGCCGAACACCGGGGAGCTGTTTTTT. Drawing the rest from reference TRBV5-8 and TRBJ2-2, the complete variable domain is EAGVTQSPTHLIKTRGQQATLRCSPISGHTSVYWYQQALGLGLQFLLWYDEGEERNRGNFPPRFSGRQFPNYSSELNVNALELEDSALYLCASSLTSPNTGELFFGEGSRLTVL.

Points on this clonotype: A read error is possible here, since a much larger clone lies one base away. V usage is TRBV11-2 and J usage is TRBJ2-7; 8 nucleotides align to TRBD1. The CDR3 totals 14 residues. The germline V gene has CDR1 SGHAT and CDR2 FQNNGV. Trimming removed 5 bases from V and 6 bases from J; junction bases left unmatched: 9. The CDR3 sequence: CASSPRQGFGEQYF. CDR3 coding DNA: TGTGCCAGCAGCCCACGACAGGGGTTTGGCGAGCAGTACTTC.

This clonotype was counted at least ten times. The V gene is TRBV28, the J gene TRBJ2-7; a weak D match, TRBD2 (5 bases). Germline CDR1 is MDHEN and CDR2 is SYDVKM. The V and J ends lost 0 bases and 2 bases respectively, with 14 bases between them. CDR3 length equals 16 residues. CDR3 in DNA: TGTGCCAGCAGTTTATGGGGTGTAAGCGGACCCTACGAGCAGTACTTC. Amino acids: CASSLWGVSGPYEQYF. The full variable domain, rest sourced from reference TRBV28 and TRBJ2-7, is DVKVTQSSRYLVKRTGEKVFLECVQDMDHENMFWYRQDPGLGLRLIYFSYDVKMKEKGDIPEGYSVSREKKERFSLILESASTNQTSMYLCASSLWGVSGPYEQYFGPGTRLTVT.

This clonotype was seen repeatedly, ten times or more. This chain joins TRBV20-1 and TRBJ1-3; no clear D. This CDR3 contains 14 residues. The V gene's germline CDR1 is DFQATT and CDR2 SNEGSKA (reference sequence). Deletions cut 6 bases from V and 0 bases from J, with 12 bases between. The CDR3 DNA follows: TGCAGTGCCCCAGACACGAGCTCTGGAAACACCATATATTTT. It specifies CSAPDTSSGNTIYF.

This clonotype was recorded many times. This chain uses TRBV7-9 with TRBJ2-3; 8 bases are a match to TRBD1. There are 17 residues in the CDR3. V shed 1 base, J shed 1 base, and the junction held 7 bases outside the gene matches. Germline V gives CDR1 SEHNR, CDR2 FQNEAQ (reference sequence). The DNA for the CDR3 is TGTGCCAGCAGCTTAGGGATTGACAGGGGTCGCACAGATACGCAGTATTTT. This translates into CASSLGIDRGRTDTQYF.

V and J are TRBV24-1 and TRBJ2-1, with TRBD2 matching 11 bases. Looked up from germline, CDR1 is KGHDR and CDR2 is SFDVKD. The CDR3 loop spans 16 amino acids. V was pared by 2 bases and J by 10 bases, with 9 bases of the junction left unmatched. The CDR3 loop is CATSDSTSGGFSEQFF. The CDR3 region has the DNA TGTGCCACCAGTGATTCTACTAGCGGGGGCTTCTCGGAGCAGTTCTTC.

This clonotype appeared a few times. The J gene is TRBJ1-3, the V gene TRBV7-9; no firm D call. V was trimmed by 3 bases and J by 0 bases, leaving 21 bases between them. This CDR3 contains 19 residues. Germline V gene data show CDR1 as SEHNR and CDR2 as FQNEAQ (reference sequence). The CDR3 here is CASSFPLDARLFSGNTIYF. The CDR3 DNA is TGTGCCAGCAGCTTTCCCCTCGACGCACGCCTTTTCTCTGGAAACACCATATATTTT.

The chain employs TRBV10-3 and TRBJ2-1; D remains ambiguous. The V gene's germline CDR1 is ENHRY and CDR2 SYGVKD. The CDR3 runs 13 residues. V lost 8 bases and J lost 8, with 16 bases in between. The CDR3 nucleotides read TGTGCCATCCGCCCGGACCAGGTAGATGAGCAGTTCTTC. The encoded protein is CAIRPDQVDEQFF.

The J gene is TRBJ2-1, the V gene TRBV20-1; 8 positions agree with TRBD1. V lost 8 bases to trimming and J lost 6 bases; unmatched junction nucleotides: 15. The CDR3 spans 15 residues. Germline CDR1 is DFQATT and CDR2 is SNEGSKA (reference sequence). The DNA of the CDR3 is TGCAGTTCCCTAATTAGGACAGGGCTTCTCAATGAGCAGTTCTTC. This codes for CSSLIRTGLLNEQFF.

The J gene is TRBJ2-5, the V gene TRBV5-1, with D possibly called TRBD1 or TRBD2 (5 bases each). Trimming shortened V by 0 bases and J by 1 base, and 10 bases separated the two germline ends. This CDR3 spans 15 amino acids. Germline V gene data show CDR1 as SGHRS and CDR2 as YFSETQ. In DNA form, the CDR3 reads TGCGCCAGCAGCTTGGCCCCGGGGCCCCAAGAGACCCAGTACTTC. Encoded protein: CASSLAPGPQETQYF.

Notes on this clonotype: A single base separates this from a much larger clone, so it may be a read error. The V gene is TRBV13, the J gene TRBJ2-1; D is unresolved. Germline values: CDR1 PRHDT, CDR2 FYEKMQ (reference sequence). This CDR3 comprises 14 residues. CDR3 sequence (DNA): TGTGCCAGCAGCTTCCTAGTTTCCTACAATGAGCAGTCCTTC. This encodes CASSFLVSYNEQSF. The whole variable domain, filled in from reference TRBV13 and TRBJ2-1, reads AAGVIQSPRHLIKEKRETATLKCYPIPRHDTVYWYQQGPGQDPQFLISFYEKMQSDKGSIPDRFSAQQFSDYHSELNMSSLELGDSALYFCASSFLVSYNEQSFGPGTRLTVL.

The chain carries TRBV10-2 and TRBJ2-7, with D unresolved. CDR3 length: 14 residues. Germline loops: CDR1 WSHSY, CDR2 SAAADI. The ends were cut back, 7 bases at V and 4 bases at J, with 17 bases in the middle. The CDR3 sequence is CASTAVLLAYEQYF. CDR3 nucleotides: TGCGCCAGCACGGCCGTGCTTCTTGCGTACGAGCAGTACTTC.

This clonotype was seen many times. This rearrangement joins TRBV19 to TRBJ1-4, with TRBD1 as a possible D gene (5 bases). V lost 3 bases to trimming and J lost 3 bases, with 14 bases between them. This CDR3 is 16 amino acids long. From germline, CDR1 is LNHDA and CDR2 SQIVND (reference sequence). Written as DNA, the CDR3 is TGTGCCAGTAGTATGCAGGGCGGTGGCGCTAATGAAAAACTGTTTTTT. Its protein product is CASSMQGGGANEKLFF.

Ten or more counts support this clonotype. CDR3 nucleotides: TGTGCCAGCAGCCATAGCGGGAGGAGCGAGACCCAGTACTTC. It is translated as CASSHSGRSETQYF. J is TRBJ2-5 and V is TRBV2; 10 nucleotides match TRBD2. Unmatched junction bases numbered 6, after V lost 6 bases and J lost 5 bases. The CDR3 extends over 14 amino acids. CDR1 and CDR2 from the germline V gene are SNHLY and FYNNEI.

CDR3 nucleotide sequence: TGTGCCAGCAAGAGTAGCGGAAGCACAGATACGCAGTATTTT. Amino acid sequence: CASKSSGSTDTQYF. V is TRBV2 and J is TRBJ2-3, with D possibly being TRBD2 (6 bases). The germline V gene has CDR1 SNHLY and CDR2 FYNNEI. Trimming removed 7 bases at V and 0 bases at J, with 11 bases between. This CDR3 has 14 amino acids.

This clonotype occurred many times. The V gene is TRBV6-5, the J gene TRBJ1-2; possible D gene TRBD1, 5 bases. Germline assignment: CDR1 MNHEY and CDR2 SVGAGI. V dropped 2 bases and J dropped 4 bases, with 14 bases sitting between them. This CDR3 comprises 15 residues. In DNA, the CDR3 is TGTGCCAGCAGTTACGTCGAATCAGGGAGCTATGGCTACACCTTC. Amino acids: CASSYVESGSYGYTF.

This clonotype was detected many times. This rearrangement joins TRBV2 to TRBJ2-7, with 7 bases identical to TRBD1. Germline V gives CDR1 SNHLY, CDR2 FYNNEI. The CDR3 contains 14 residues. J was trimmed by 3 bases and V by 6 bases; bases with no gene match: 8. The CDR3 protein is CASSGATGFYEQYF. The CDR3 nucleotides read TGTGCCAGCAGCGGCGCGACAGGGTTCTACGAGCAGTACTTC.

This clonotype has only a few counts. The chain recombines TRBV3-1 with TRBJ2-7; TRBD1 aligns across 10 bases. This CDR3 region has 16 residues. Looked up from germline, CDR1 is LGHDT and CDR2 is YNNKEL (reference sequence). V shed 0 bases and J 5 bases; nucleotides not matched to a gene: 7. The CDR3 region has the DNA TGTGCCAGCAGCCAAGATATAGGGACAGGGGCCCACGAGCAGTACTTC. Its translation: CASSQDIGTGAHEQYF.

This clonotype was seen repeatedly, ten times or more. The V gene is TRBV20-1, the J gene TRBJ2-1; TRBD2 aligns across 7 bases. J lost 4 bases, V lost 5 bases, and 11 bases had no gene match. Germline V lookup: CDR1 DFQATT, CDR2 SNEGSKA (reference sequence). The CDR3 has 15 residues. CDR3 sequence (DNA): TGCAGTGCTCCCCCCGGGGCTAGCGGATACAATGAGCAGTTCTTC. Translation gives CSAPPGASGYNEQFF.

This clonotype was picked up many times. The chain is built from TRBV7-9 and TRBJ2-5; D is perhaps TRBD1 (6 bases). V lost 3 bases and J lost 5, with 13 bases in between. Germline V lookup: CDR1 SEHNR, CDR2 FQNEAQ (reference sequence). The CDR3 runs to 14 residues. In DNA, the CDR3 is TGTGCCAGCAGCTTCCCAGGGGCGTTGGAGACCCAGTACTTC. Its protein is CASSFPGALETQYF.

This clonotype has at least ten counts. The V call is TRBV5-1, the J call TRBJ2-1; perhaps TRBD2 as D (6 bases). The CDR3 extends over 15 amino acids. Trimming removed 4 bases from V and 7 bases from J, with 18 bases in between. Germline loops: CDR1 SGHRS, CDR2 YFSETQ. In DNA form, the CDR3 reads TGCGCCAGCAGCCCCTTCTTGGGACTCGGGAATGAGCAGTTCTTC. Its translation is CASSPFLGLGNEQFF.

This clonotype was found many times. The rearrangement uses TRBV12-3 or TRBV12-4 and TRBJ1-1; 9 bases agree with TRBD1. CDR3 length: 14 residues. The V segment lost 1 base and the J segment 9 bases; nucleotides outside the gene matches: 6. CDR3 protein: CASSLVRDRVKAFF. In nucleotides, the CDR3 is TGTGCCAGCAGTTTAGTCCGGGACAGGGTGAAAGCTTTCTTT.

This clonotype was observed at least ten times. The genes are TRBV2 and TRBJ1-1; weak D call: TRBD1 (5 bases). The CDR3 has 14 amino acids. Germline lookup yields CDR1 SNHLY and CDR2 FYNNEI. Trimming cost V 6 bases and J 1 base, with 12 bases left between them. In DNA form, the CDR3 reads TGTGCCAGCAGCCGGCGGGGGGGGAACACTGAAGCTTTCTTT. Its translation: CASSRRGGNTEAFF.